These 30 T cell receptor beta chains share one sample of origin, sequenced in a study of blood T cell repertoires in COVID-19. This table comes from immunoSEQ multiplex PCR, and its TCRdb copy is limited to in-frame clones, with some not included. Found here are tens of thousands of clones, roughly 90% of them singletons; the top ten hold 7.2%. What was sequenced was peripheral blood. Receptor source: a human donor in a cohort sampled during active COVID-19.

V is TRBV7-9 and J is TRBJ1-1; perhaps TRBD1 as D (6 bases). Trimming removed 5 bases at V and 0 bases at J, with 13 bases between. The CDR3 length is 15 residues. Germline assignment: CDR1 SEHNR and CDR2 FQNEAQ (reference sequence). The chain's CDR3 is CASSTKGGLNTEAFF. The CDR3 DNA follows: TGTGCCAGCAGCACCAAAGGGGGTTTGAACACTGAAGCTTTCTTT.

This sequence joins TRBV27 and TRBJ2-3; 7 bases are shared with TRBD2. V lost 6 bases to trimming and J lost 0 bases; unmatched junction nucleotides: 9. This CDR3 comprises 16 residues. CDR1 and CDR2 (germline): MNHEY, SMNVEV (reference sequence). The CDR3 region is CASSPRRAGSTDTQYF. The CDR3, as DNA: TGTGCCAGCAGCCCCCGGCGAGCGGGGAGCACAGATACGCAGTATTTT.

The chain couples TRBV2 to TRBJ2-1, with 9 positions matching TRBD2. In germline, CDR1 is SNHLY, CDR2 FYNNEI. The V segment lost 3 bases and the J segment 1 base; nucleotides outside the gene matches: 1. The CDR3 contains 15 residues. The CDR3 sequence: CASSELAGSYNEQFF. The CDR3 nucleotides read TGTGCCAGCAGTGAGCTAGCGGGATCCTACAATGAGCAGTTCTTC. The complete variable domain, with remaining parts taken from reference TRBV2 and TRBJ2-1, reads EPEVTQTPSHQVTQMGQEVILRCVPISNHLYFYWYRQILGQKVEFLVSFYNNEISEKSEIFDDQFSVERPDGSNFTLKIRSTKLEDSAMYFCASSELAGSYNEQFFGPGTRLTVL.

The genes are TRBV3-1 (or the pseudogene TRBV3-2) and TRBJ2-5; perhaps TRBD1 as D (8 bases). The germline V gene encodes CDR1 LGHDT and CDR2 YNNKEL (reference sequence). Trimming shortened V by 1 base and J by 14 bases, and 17 bases separated the two germline ends. The CDR3 is 13 residues long. The CDR3 protein is CASSQGQGQGLYF. The CDR3 DNA sequence: TGTGCCAGCAGCCAAGGGCAAGGACAGGGACTATACTTC.

This clone was picked up a small number of times. The chain has TRBV19 and TRBJ2-5; D uncertain. The CDR3 spans 14 residues. V gave up 6 bases and J gave up 0 bases, with 11 bases separating them. The V gene's germline CDR1 is LNHDA and CDR2 SQIVND (reference sequence). The CDR3 bases are TGTGCCAGTAGGGGCAGTAAATACCAAGAGACCCAGTACTTC. Translated, it gives CASRGSKYQETQYF.

The V and J genes are TRBV5-5 and TRBJ1-3; 7 bases map to TRBD1. With 4 bases clipped from V and 2 bases from J, the junction kept 6 bases outside the gene matches. Germline-derived CDR1 and CDR2 are SGHKS and YYEKEE (reference sequence). The CDR3 is 15 amino acids. CDR3: CASSRGDRTGNTIYF. The CDR3 nucleotides are TGTGCCAGCAGCCGAGGGGACAGAACTGGAAACACCATATATTTT.

This rearrangement joins TRBV27 to TRBJ2-7, with 11 bases aligning to TRBD2. Trimming removed 4 bases from V and 5 bases from J; junction bases left unmatched: 4. This CDR3 comprises 14 residues. CDR1 is MNHEY and CDR2 is SMNVEV in the germline V gene (reference sequence). CDR3 sequence: CASSSTTSGNEQYF. In nucleotides, the CDR3 is TGTGCCAGCAGTTCCACGACTAGCGGGAACGAGCAGTACTTC.

The chain is built from TRBV28 and TRBJ2-7; TRBD2 aligns across 9 bases. With V trimmed by 6 bases and J by 0 bases, 12 bases remained unmatched. This CDR3 comprises 17 residues. In germline, CDR1 is MDHEN, CDR2 SYDVKM. CDR3: CASRPVIAGVNSYEQYF. DNA of the CDR3: TGTGCCAGCAGACCAGTGATAGCGGGGGTGAACTCCTACGAGCAGTACTTC.

The chain couples TRBV4-1 to TRBJ2-3, with 8 bases lining up with TRBD2. This CDR3 contains 18 residues. CDR1 and CDR2 from the germline V gene are MGHRA and YSYEKL. V lost 0 bases, J lost 0 bases, and 8 bases stayed unmatched. The CDR3 bases are TGCGCCAGCAGCCAAGACTCCCGGCGGGGGGCTAGCACAGATACGCAGTATTTT. Translated: CASSQDSRRGASTDTQYF.

On this clone itself: The CDR3 end shows no conserved phenylalanine or tryptophan, and so a read error is likely. V is TRBV9 and J is TRBJ1-2, with TRBD1 matching 10 bases. Unmatched junction bases numbered 8, after V lost 2 bases and J lost 4 bases. The CDR3 extends over 16 amino acids. The V gene's germline CDR1 is SGDLS and CDR2 YYNGEE. The CDR3, as DNA: TGTGCCAGCAGCGTCCCCGTGACAGGGGGCGGCTATGGCTACACCTCC. Translation gives CASSVPVTGGGYGYTS.

This sequence joins TRBV7-8 and TRBJ1-5; D unclear. Germline V gives CDR1 SGHVS, CDR2 FQNEAQ. V shed 1 base and J shed 6 bases, with 13 bases lying between them. The CDR3 is 15 amino acids. In nucleotides, the CDR3 is TGTGCCAGCAGCTTAGACGGTCGAGGCAGTCAGCCCCAGCATTTT. Translated: CASSLDGRGSQPQHF.

In its sample, this clone was seen once. The gene calls are TRBV29-1 and TRBJ2-2; D not certain. Germline CDR1 and CDR2: SQVTM and ANQGSEA. This CDR3 is 11 amino acids long. V shed 7 bases and J shed 3 bases, with 6 bases lying between them. CDR3 residues: CSARDTGELFF. The CDR3 coding sequence is TGCAGCGCCCGGGACACCGGGGAGCTGTTTTTT.

The chain links TRBV4-3 to TRBJ2-3; D is possibly TRBD1 (6 bases). CDR3 length: 16 residues. Trimming removed 0 bases at V and 5 bases at J, with 15 bases between. Germline V lookup: CDR1 LGHNA, CDR2 YSLEER. CDR3 sequence: CASSQDQGQGIDTQYF. In DNA form, the CDR3 reads TGCGCCAGCAGCCAAGATCAAGGCCAGGGGATAGATACGCAGTATTTT.

This sequence joins TRBV5-6 and TRBJ2-5, with D maybe TRBD2 (7 bases). Trimming removed 3 bases from V and 4 bases from J, with 19 bases in between. The CDR3 extends over 16 amino acids. Germline-derived CDR1 and CDR2 are SGHDT and YYEEEE. The CDR3: CASSWGRRGPGETQYF. In nucleotides, the CDR3 is TGTGCCAGCAGCTGGGGAAGGCGGGGGCCGGGAGAGACCCAGTACTTC. Complete variable domain (other parts from reference TRBV5-6 and TRBJ2-5): DAGVTQSPTHLIKTRGQQVTLRCSPKSGHDTVSWYQQALGQGPQFIFQYYEEEERQRGNFPDRFSGHQFPNYSSELNVNALLLGDSALYLCASSWGRRGPGETQYFGPGTRLLVL.

This clone was detected only once. The chain is built from TRBV3-1 (or the pseudogene TRBV3-2) and TRBJ2-3, with D possibly TRBD2 on 5 matching bases. V lost 0 bases, J lost 10 bases, and 11 bases lay in between. Germline V gene sequence: CDR1 LGHDT, CDR2 YNNKEL (reference sequence). This CDR3 comprises 13 residues. CDR3 in DNA: TGTGCCAGCAGCCAAGATGCGAGGGTGGCGCAGTATTTT. Protein: CASSQDARVAQYF.

This clone was seen only a few times. The chain is built from TRBV19 and TRBJ1-5, with a tentative D call TRBD1 (5 bases). The V end lost 6 bases, the J end lost 0 bases, and 12 bases lay between the germline ends. The CDR3 consists of 15 residues. CDR1 is LNHDA and CDR2 is SQIVND in the germline V gene (reference sequence). The DNA for the CDR3 is TGTGCCAGTAGCGACAGTTTGCATAGCAATCAGCCCCAGCATTTT. Translating it yields CASSDSLHSNQPQHF. Full variable domain (outside the CDR3, taken from reference TRBV19 and TRBJ1-5): DGGITQSPKYLFRKEGQNVTLSCEQNLNHDAMYWYRQDPGQGLRLIYYSQIVNDFQKGDIAEGYSVSREKKESFPLTVTSAQKNPTAFYLCASSDSLHSNQPQHFGDGTRLSIL.

The chain uses TRBV28 and TRBJ1-5, with a possible D match to TRBD1 (6 bases). With 3 bases removed from V and 3 bases from J, the gap between germline ends came to 12 bases. Germline CDR1 is MDHEN and CDR2 is SYDVKM. The CDR3 consists of 15 residues. CDR3 protein: CASSLGGRNNQPQHF. CDR3 bases: TGTGCCAGCAGTTTGGGGGGGCGCAACAATCAGCCCCAGCATTTT. Full variable domain (rest looked up from reference TRBV28 and TRBJ1-5): DVKVTQSSRYLVKRTGEKVFLECVQDMDHENMFWYRQDPGLGLRLIYFSYDVKMKEKGDIPEGYSVSREKKERFSLILESASTNQTSMYLCASSLGGRNNQPQHFGDGTRLSIL.

This clone was seen only a few times. This chain connects TRBV21-1 to TRBJ2-7; TRBD2 was called by the table and not checked on the DNA. TRBV21-1 is given as a pseudogene. The CDR3 loop spans 13 amino acids. The CDR3 loop reads CASSKGRGYEQYF. The CDR3 coding sequence is TGTGCCAGCAGCAAAGGGAGGGGCTACGAGCAGTACTTC.

The rearrangement joins TRBV7-2 to TRBJ2-7; the match to TRBD2 covers 8 bases. J lost 3 bases, V lost 3 bases, and 19 bases had no gene match. CDR3 length equals 19 residues. Germline V gene data show CDR1 as SGHTA and CDR2 as FQGNSA. The CDR3 here is CASSFSRGSSSGGVYEQYF. CDR3 nucleotide sequence: TGTGCCAGCAGCTTCTCGAGGGGATCGTCCAGCGGGGGAGTCTACGAGCAGTACTTC. Using reference TRBV7-2 and TRBJ2-7 for the parts outside the CDR3, the full variable domain is GAGVSQSPSNKVTEKGKDVELRCDPISGHTALYWYRQSLGQGLEFLIYFQGNSAPDKSGLPSDRFSAERTGGSVSTLTIQRTQQEDSAVYLCASSFSRGSSSGGVYEQYFGPGTRLTVT.

V gene TRBV5-8 combines with J gene TRBJ1-6, with 10 positions matching TRBD1. This CDR3 is built from 16 residues. From germline, CDR1 is SGHTS and CDR2 YDEGEE. The V gene end was trimmed by 5 bases and the J gene end by 3 bases; junction bases not matched to a gene: 5. DNA for the CDR3: TGTGCCAGCAGGGAGAGGGACAGGGGCTATAATTCACCCCTCCACTTT. This gives the protein CASRERDRGYNSPLHF.

V gene TRBV6-5 combines with J gene TRBJ1-1; D may be TRBD1 (6 bases). In germline, CDR1 is MNHEY, CDR2 SVGAGI. V was trimmed by 4 bases and J by 0 bases, leaving 12 bases between them. This CDR3 comprises 15 residues. For the CDR3, the DNA is TGTGCCAGCAGTTTCGCAGGGGCAATGAACACTGAAGCTTTCTTT. Protein sequence: CASSFAGAMNTEAFF.

This chain links TRBV5-1 with TRBJ1-6; TRBD1 matches 8 bases. Unmatched junction bases numbered 6, after V lost 0 bases and J lost 10 bases. CDR3 length: 15 amino acids. Per germline, CDR1 SGHRS and CDR2 YFSETQ. CDR3 protein: CASSLGTGYYSPLHF. The CDR3 coding sequence is TGCGCCAGCAGCTTGGGGACAGGGTATTACTCACCCCTCCACTTT.

This clone was counted a few times. The gene calls are TRBV7-9 and TRBJ1-4; no firm D call. The V gene lost 3 bases and the J gene lost 10 bases, with 12 bases spanning the gap. The CDR3 runs 13 residues. Germline V gives CDR1 SEHNR, CDR2 FQNEAQ (reference sequence). The CDR3 sequence: CASSFSDEGKLFF. CDR3 DNA: TGTGCCAGCAGCTTTAGCGACGAGGGAAAACTGTTTTTT.

In DNA form, the CDR3 reads TGTGCCAGCAGTAGATTCTCGGGACAGGGGGACTACGAGCAGTACTTC. Residues: CASSRFSGQGDYEQYF. V and J are TRBV2 and TRBJ2-7, with 11 nucleotides matching TRBD1. From germline, CDR1 is SNHLY and CDR2 FYNNEI. Trimming removed 5 bases from V and 3 bases from J; junction bases left unmatched: 9. The CDR3 consists of 16 residues.

The chain uses TRBV6-2 or TRBV6-3 and TRBJ2-7; 10 bases are a match to TRBD2. The CDR3 runs to 14 residues. Unmatched junction bases numbered 2, after V lost 2 bases and J lost 4 bases. The V gene's germline CDR1 is MNHEY and CDR2 SVGEGT. In DNA form, the CDR3 reads TGTGCCAGCAGTTACGGACTAGCGGATTACGAGCAGTACTTC. This translates into CASSYGLADYEQYF.

The J gene is TRBJ2-3, the V gene TRBV18; D is unclear. The CDR3 is 13 amino acids. V gave up 0 bases and J gave up 5 bases, with 6 bases separating them. Germline loops: CDR1 KGHSH, CDR2 LQKENI. CDR3 DNA sequence: TGTGCCAGCTCACCACCCATAGAAGATACGCAGTATTTT. The encoded protein is CASSPPIEDTQYF.

This chain joins TRBV20-1 and TRBJ1-1; D unclear. The CDR3 is 11 residues long. The ends were cut back, 5 bases at V and 5 bases at J, with 9 bases in the middle. Germline V gene lookup returns CDR1 DFQATT and CDR2 SNEGSKA (reference sequence). As DNA, the CDR3 is TGCAGTGCTCTCTCGGGGACTGAAGCTTTCTTT. Its translation is CSALSGTEAFF.

V gene TRBV2 combines with J gene TRBJ2-5; no firm D call. Germline loops: CDR1 SNHLY, CDR2 FYNNEI. The CDR3 extends over 11 amino acids. Trimming stripped 5 bases from V and 3 bases from J, with 4 bases between. CDR3 sequence reads: CASSIEETQYF. CDR3 in DNA: TGTGCCAGCAGTATAGAAGAGACCCAGTACTTC.

This chain joins TRBV5-6 and TRBJ2-7, with TRBD1 matching 7 bases. The ends lost 1 base at V and 4 bases at J; junction bases unmatched: 5. Germline V gene data show CDR1 as SGHDT and CDR2 as YYEEEE. This CDR3 spans 14 amino acids. CDR3 protein: CASSLKTGFYEQYF. In DNA form, the CDR3 reads TGTGCCAGCAGCTTGAAGACAGGGTTTTACGAGCAGTACTTC.

V is TRBV5-1 and J is TRBJ1-1; 7 bases are shared with TRBD1. Germline CDR1 and CDR2: SGHRS and YFSETQ. The CDR3 runs to 17 residues. The trim removed 5 bases at V and 1 base at J, leaving 14 bases unmatched. The CDR3 is CASSFRPQGSTNTEAFF. CDR3 DNA: TGCGCCAGCAGTTTTCGGCCACAGGGGTCTACGAACACTGAAGCTTTCTTT.